This TCR beta chain is from a study of Tregs in tolerant kidney transplant recipients. Regarding this clone: Its antigen is unknown.

Per germline, CDR1 MNHEY and CDR2 SMNVEV (reference sequence). The CDR3 loop spans 15 amino acids. Losses at the gene ends were 0 bases for V and 1 base for J; bases not matched to a gene: 2. Unstimulated regulatory T cells (CD4+CD25+CD127-), CD4+CD25- non-regulatory cells, CD4 and CD8 cells were FACS-sorted from thawed PBMCs. Produced via immunoSEQ multiplex PCR; TCRdb's table is partial and in-frame only. Among tens of thousands of clones listed, more than 90% were seen once. Overall study findings and caveats: Biological reproducibility was not directly addressed, but technical replication error appeared minimal. Tregs expanded with activated donor B cells seemed most donor-specific. Findings come from small patient numbers and require larger validation.

The source material was CD8+ T cells from blood. This receptor was taken from a human donor in good health. V is TRBV27 and J is TRBJ2-7; 8 positions match TRBD1. The CDR3 is CASSLSDRGSYEQYF. CDR3 nucleotides: TGTGCCAGCAGTTTATCAGACAGGGGTTCCTACGAGCAGTACTTC.